The 22 T cell receptor beta chains below all came from one sample that was sequenced in a study of PD-1 blockade in classical Hodgkin lymphoma. Assay: immunoSEQ multiplex PCR; the TCRdb copy retains only in-frame clones and omits some. The sample includes 100,000 or so clones, around 89% of them seen just once. Every patient had relapsed following autologous stem cell transplantation, and cohorts differed in brentuximab vedotin exposure. The sample was peripheral blood mononuclear cells (PBMCs), taken before the second cycle of nivolumab. The origin of the receptors is a human donor with classical Hodgkin lymphoma.

This clone came up once. The J gene is TRBJ1-6, the V gene TRBV6-4; 7 nucleotides line up with TRBD1. The junction had 4 bases not matched to a gene; V was cut back by 5 bases and J by 6 bases. The CDR3 sequence is 14 residues long. Germline V lookup: CDR1 MRHNA, CDR2 SNTAGT. The CDR3 reads CASSPDRLNSPLHF. CDR3 coding DNA: TGTGCCAGCAGTCCGGACAGGCTTAATTCACCCCTCCACTTT.

There are a few counts of this clone. V is TRBV27 and J is TRBJ2-1; D not resolved. CDR3 size: 15 residues. Germline values: CDR1 MNHEY, CDR2 SMNVEV (reference sequence). V was clipped by 3 bases and J by 9 bases, with 18 bases between them. CDR3 nucleotides: TGTGCCAGCAGTTTGAGACCTTTCTTGATGGGTGAGCAGTTCTTC. Its protein product is CASSLRPFLMGEQFF.

The chain combines TRBV13 with TRBJ1-1; unclear D gene. CDR3 length: 17 amino acids. From germline, CDR1 is PRHDT and CDR2 FYEKMQ (reference sequence). Trimming stripped 4 bases from V and 1 base from J, with 19 bases between. CDR3 in amino acids: CASSYPAKAEGNTEAFF. CDR3 DNA sequence: TGTGCCAGCAGCTACCCCGCGAAGGCCGAGGGGAACACTGAAGCTTTCTTT.

This clone was seen a few times. Compared with germline, one end of the junction differs, possibly owing to a read error. This sequence joins TRBV7-3 and TRBJ1-2; D possibly corresponds to TRBD1 (5 bases). The CDR3 contains 11 residues. Germline CDR1 and CDR2: SGHTA and FQGTGA. CDR3 nucleotides: TGTGCCAGCAGCGCAAGGGACGTGGTCCACTTC. This translates into CASSARDVVHF.

The sample holds one count of this clone. This chain uses TRBV5-6 with TRBJ2-7, with 10 bases fitting TRBD1. The trim removed 0 bases at V and 6 bases at J, leaving 3 bases unmatched. This CDR3 region has 14 residues. Germline V gives CDR1 SGHDT, CDR2 YYEEEE. The CDR3 protein is CASSLVTGGLEQYF. The CDR3 DNA is TGTGCCAGCAGCTTGGTGACAGGGGGCCTCGAGCAGTACTTC. Combining the CDR3 with reference TRBV5-6 and TRBJ2-7 gives the whole variable domain DAGVTQSPTHLIKTRGQQVTLRCSPKSGHDTVSWYQQALGQGPQFIFQYYEEEERQRGNFPDRFSGHQFPNYSSELNVNALLLGDSALYLCASSLVTGGLEQYFGPGTRLTVT.

The chain is built from TRBV7-3 and TRBJ2-7, with D unresolved. The germline V gene encodes CDR1 SGHTA and CDR2 FQGTGA. The CDR3 contains 15 residues. The V and J ends lost 2 bases and 0 bases respectively, with 11 bases between them. The CDR3 coding sequence is TGTGCCAGCAGCTTAGGAACATGGGACTCCTACGAGCAGTACTTC. Its protein product is CASSLGTWDSYEQYF.

The genes are TRBV19 and TRBJ2-3; TRBD2 aligns across 13 bases. V dropped 5 bases and J dropped 4; count of bases not matched to a gene: 6. The CDR3 is 16 amino acids. Germline CDR1 LNHDA, CDR2 SQIVND (reference sequence). The CDR3 DNA reads as TGTGCCAGTAGTGAGTGGACTAGCGGGGGTGCAGATACGCAGTATTTT. It translates to CASSEWTSGGADTQYF.

The genes are TRBV19 and TRBJ1-5; 9 bases align to TRBD1. V lost 6 bases and J lost 6; bases outside the gene matches: 9. The germline V gene has CDR1 LNHDA and CDR2 SQIVND (reference sequence). There are 15 residues in the CDR3. The CDR3 protein is CASSTTGGLGQPQHF. In DNA form, the CDR3 reads TGTGCCAGTAGCACCACAGGGGGCCTGGGTCAGCCCCAGCATTTT.

As concerns this clone: Within the sample, other DNA sequences also encode this same CDR3. The chain combines TRBV4-2 with TRBJ1-2; D is undetermined. The CDR3 is 12 residues long. Germline V gene data show CDR1 as LGHNA and CDR2 as YNFKEQ. The germline V and J ends were trimmed by 3 bases and 3 bases, with 5 bases remaining between them. In DNA form, the CDR3 reads TGTGCCAGCAGCCAGGCTCACTATGGCTACACCTTC. This gives the protein CASSQAHYGYTF.

This chain connects TRBV9 to TRBJ2-1; D is tentatively TRBD1 or TRBD2 (5 bases each). The V and J ends lost 4 bases and 0 bases respectively, with 11 bases between them. There are 15 residues in the CDR3. In germline, CDR1 is SGDLS, CDR2 YYNGEE. For the CDR3, the DNA is TGTGCCAGCAGCTGGGACCAAAACTCCTACAATGAGCAGTTCTTC. Translating gives CASSWDQNSYNEQFF.

V gene TRBV4-1 combines with J gene TRBJ1-5; D is ambiguous. The length of the CDR3 is 15 residues. CDR1 MGHRA and CDR2 YSYEKL come from the germline V gene. V lost 0 bases, J lost 7 bases, and 13 bases lay in between. The CDR3 sequence is CASSQDLKGGQPQHF. As DNA, the CDR3 is TGCGCCAGCAGCCAAGATCTTAAGGGAGGCCAGCCCCAGCATTTT.

The chain links TRBV30 to TRBJ1-1, with a tentative D call TRBD1 (6 bases). The CDR3 spans 11 residues. CDR1 is GTSNPN, CDR2 SVGIG, per germline (reference sequence). The V gene lost 3 bases and the J gene lost 11 bases, with 13 bases spanning the gap. CDR3 nucleotides: TGTGCCTGGAGACGGGGGCCCGTGGCTTTCTTT. Protein: CAWRRGPVAFF.

The chain links TRBV5-8 to TRBJ2-5; 7 bases match TRBD2. V shed 2 bases and J 3 bases; nucleotides not matched to a gene: 13. CDR3 length equals 17 residues. Germline loops: CDR1 SGHTS, CDR2 YDEGEE. In DNA form, the CDR3 reads TGTGCCAGCAGCTTAGGATTCTGGGGGGGACGCGAAGAGACCCAGTACTTC. Translated: CASSLGFWGGREETQYF.

J is TRBJ1-4 and V is TRBV29-1; 9 bases match TRBD1. Losses at the gene ends were 1 base for V and 8 bases for J; bases not matched to a gene: 11. Germline V gives CDR1 SQVTM, CDR2 ANQGSEA. This CDR3 has 16 amino acids. The CDR3 sequence is CSVEGMGTGNVEKLFF. The CDR3 coding sequence is TGCAGCGTTGAAGGAATGGGGACAGGGAACGTGGAAAAACTGTTTTTT.

The genes are TRBV7-8 and TRBJ1-2; D is possibly TRBD1 (5 bases). Per germline, CDR1 SGHVS and CDR2 FQNEAQ. The CDR3 has 13 amino acids. V lost 5 bases to trimming and J lost 5 bases, with 12 bases between them. DNA of the CDR3: TGTGCCAGCAGCAAACCGGGACTGTATGGCTACACCTTC. Translating gives CASSKPGLYGYTF. The complete variable domain, with remaining parts taken from reference TRBV7-8 and TRBJ1-2, reads GAGVSQSPRYKVAKRGQDVALRCDPISGHVSLFWYQQALGQGPEFLTYFQNEAQLDKSGLPSDRFFAERPEGSVSTLKIQRTQQEDSAVYLCASSKPGLYGYTFGSGTRLTVV.

This clone occurred a few times. DNA for the CDR3: TGCGCCAGCAGCTTGGGATTTGCTAGGACTACTAGGAACACCGGGGAGCTGTTTTTT. Translation: CASSLGFARTTRNTGELFF. The chain carries TRBV5-1 and TRBJ2-2; D perhaps matches TRBD2 (6 bases). The CDR3 runs 19 residues. Germline CDR1 is SGHRS and CDR2 is YFSETQ. V was shortened by 0 bases and J by 1 base, with 19 bases between the two germline ends.

The chain employs TRBV21-1 and TRBJ1-5; the DNA was not used to check the table's D call, TRBD1. TRBV21-1 is labeled a pseudogene. The CDR3 spans 19 residues. This CDR3 is CASSYNRDRVIRGNQPQHF. In DNA, the CDR3 is TGTGCCAGCAGCTACAACCGGGACAGGGTCATTCGGGGCAATCAGCCCCAGCATTTT.

The V gene is TRBV11-2, the J gene TRBJ2-7, with 14 bases fitting TRBD2. The CDR3 length is 19 residues. The V gene's germline CDR1 is SGHAT and CDR2 FQNNGV. V gave up 4 bases and J gave up 2 bases; unmatched junction bases: 13. In nucleotides, the CDR3 is TGTGCCAGCAGCTGGGGACTAGCGGGGGAGCAAGGGAGACCCTACGAGCAGTACTTC. Amino acids: CASSWGLAGEQGRPYEQYF.

The chain links TRBV27 to TRBJ2-1, with 11 nucleotides matching TRBD2. Germline CDR1 is MNHEY and CDR2 is SMNVEV (reference sequence). The CDR3 covers 15 residues. With 6 bases clipped from V and 4 bases from J, the junction kept 5 bases outside the gene matches. In DNA form, the CDR3 reads TGTGCCAGCAGGCTACTAGCGGGGGCGTACAATGAGCAGTTCTTC. Translation gives CASRLLAGAYNEQFF.

This clone occurred once. V is TRBV7-2 and J is TRBJ2-5, with a tentative D call TRBD2 (5 bases). Germline CDR1 is SGHTA and CDR2 is FQGNSA. Trimming shortened V by 3 bases and J by 4 bases, and 6 bases separated the two germline ends. The CDR3 sequence is 12 residues long. The CDR3 reads CASSFRGETQYF. In nucleotides, the CDR3 is TGTGCCAGCAGCTTTCGGGGAGAGACCCAGTACTTC.

The CDR3 loop is CASSPIPGQGREAFF. The CDR3 DNA follows: TGTGCCAGTAGCCCCATACCGGGACAGGGGAGAGAAGCTTTCTTT. The chain joins TRBV19 to TRBJ1-1; 10 positions agree with TRBD1. CDR1 and CDR2 from the germline V gene are LNHDA and SQIVND (reference sequence). The CDR3 sequence is 15 residues long. With 6 bases clipped from V and 8 bases from J, the junction kept 12 bases outside the gene matches.

V gene TRBV2 combines with J gene TRBJ2-7; no definite D call. Trimming took off 5 bases at V and 3 bases at J, with 2 bases between the two ends. Germline assignment: CDR1 SNHLY and CDR2 FYNNEI. The CDR3 is 10 residues long. CDR3 sequence: CASSNYEQYF. CDR3 nucleotide sequence: TGTGCCAGCAGTAACTACGAGCAGTACTTC.